The T cell receptor beta chain under discussion was sequenced for a study of T cell clonality in common variable immunodeficiency. Overall study results and limits: TCRbeta clonality was increased in CVID versus healthy controls. What drives increased CVID clonality needs T cell subpopulation sequencing.

This clone came up many times. Its cognate antigen is unknown. The read stops 3 residues short of the end of the CDR3; the missing end is completed from the germline J gene. Equal genomic DNA amounts from CVID and control samples were sequenced. Assay used: immunoSEQ multiplex PCR; TCRdb lists only in-frame clones, some missing. The sample has 30,000 to 40,000 clones, none seen only once; the top ten hold around 2.6%. J lost 5 bases, V lost 4 bases, and 7 bases had no gene match. The germline gives CDR1 SGHRS, CDR2 YFSETQ. The CDR3 consists of 16 residues. Sequenced: peripheral blood mononuclear cells. The receptor was derived from a person aged 18-69 years in good health. V is TRBV5-1 and J is TRBJ2-2, with 11 bases lining up with TRBD2. CDR3 residues: CASSRLTSGITGELFF. The sequenced part of the CDR3 DNA is TGCGCCAGCAGCCGCCTGACTAGCGGGATTACCGGGGAG.